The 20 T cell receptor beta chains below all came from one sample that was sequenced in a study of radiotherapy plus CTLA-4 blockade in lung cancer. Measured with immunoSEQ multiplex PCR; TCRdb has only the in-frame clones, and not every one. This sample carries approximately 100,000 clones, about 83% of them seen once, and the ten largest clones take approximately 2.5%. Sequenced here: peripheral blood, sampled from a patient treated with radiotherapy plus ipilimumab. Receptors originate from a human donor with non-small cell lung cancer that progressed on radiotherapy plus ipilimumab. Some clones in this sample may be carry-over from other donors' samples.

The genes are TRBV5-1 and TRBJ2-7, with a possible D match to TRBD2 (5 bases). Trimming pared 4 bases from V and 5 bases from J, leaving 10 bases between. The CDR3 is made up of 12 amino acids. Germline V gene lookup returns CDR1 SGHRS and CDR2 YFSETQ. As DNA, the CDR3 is TGCGCCAGCAGCCGGGATCTCCACGAGCAGTACTTC. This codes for CASSRDLHEQYF.

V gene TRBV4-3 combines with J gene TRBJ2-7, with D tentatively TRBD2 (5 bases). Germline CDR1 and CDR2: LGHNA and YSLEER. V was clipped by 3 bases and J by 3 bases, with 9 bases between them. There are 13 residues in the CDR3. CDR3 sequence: CASSHTRDYEQYF. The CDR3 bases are TGCGCCAGCAGCCACACTAGAGACTACGAGCAGTACTTC.

The CDR3 nucleotides are TGCGCCAGCAGCCCAGAATCGGGGACAGGGAGTGAAAAACTGTTTTTT. This gives the protein CASSPESGTGSEKLFF. This rearrangement joins TRBV4-3 to TRBJ1-4; TRBD1 aligns across 9 bases. V shed 4 bases, J shed 7 bases, and the junction held 10 bases outside the gene matches. CDR1 is LGHNA, CDR2 YSLEER, per germline. This CDR3 is 16 amino acids long.

CDR3 sequence reads: CVRKKRSEPPLHF. The CDR3, as DNA: TGTGTCAGAAAAAAACGGTCTGAGCCACCCCTCCACTTT. V is TRBV7-5 and J is TRBJ1-6. TRBV7-5 is termed a pseudogene. This CDR3 contains 13 residues.

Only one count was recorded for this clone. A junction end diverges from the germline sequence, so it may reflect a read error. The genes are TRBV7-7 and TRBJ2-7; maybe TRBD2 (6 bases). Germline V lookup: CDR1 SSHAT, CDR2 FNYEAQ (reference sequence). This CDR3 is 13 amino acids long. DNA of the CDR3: TGTGCTAGCAGCTTAGCGGCCCGGGAGCAGCAGTACTTC. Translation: CASSLAAREQQYF.

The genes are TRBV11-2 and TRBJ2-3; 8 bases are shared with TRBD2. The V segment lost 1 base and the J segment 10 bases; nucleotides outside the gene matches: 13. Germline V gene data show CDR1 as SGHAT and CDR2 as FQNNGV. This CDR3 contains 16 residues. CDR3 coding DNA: TGTGCCAGCAGCTTAGTGGTCGGGGGGGCCCGGGACCCGCAGTATTTT. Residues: CASSLVVGGARDPQYF.

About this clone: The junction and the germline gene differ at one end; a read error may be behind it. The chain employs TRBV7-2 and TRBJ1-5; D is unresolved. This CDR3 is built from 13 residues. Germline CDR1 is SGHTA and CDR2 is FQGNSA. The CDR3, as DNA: TGTGCCAGCAGCCTAGCGTACAGTCAGCCCCAGCATTTT. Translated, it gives CASSLAYSQPQHF.

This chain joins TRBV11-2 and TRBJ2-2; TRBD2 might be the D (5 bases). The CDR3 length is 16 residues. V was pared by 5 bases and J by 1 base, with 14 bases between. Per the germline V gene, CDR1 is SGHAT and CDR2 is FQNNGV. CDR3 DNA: TGTGCCAGCAGCCCCTGGGGAGCTTTGAACACCGGGGAGCTGTTTTTT. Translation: CASSPWGALNTGELFF.

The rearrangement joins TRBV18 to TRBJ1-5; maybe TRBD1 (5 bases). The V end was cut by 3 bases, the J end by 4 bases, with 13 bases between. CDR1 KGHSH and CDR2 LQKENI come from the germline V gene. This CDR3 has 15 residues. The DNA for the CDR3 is TGTGCCAGCTCACCTTCCGGGACCCTAAATCAGCCCCAGCATTTT. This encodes CASSPSGTLNQPQHF.

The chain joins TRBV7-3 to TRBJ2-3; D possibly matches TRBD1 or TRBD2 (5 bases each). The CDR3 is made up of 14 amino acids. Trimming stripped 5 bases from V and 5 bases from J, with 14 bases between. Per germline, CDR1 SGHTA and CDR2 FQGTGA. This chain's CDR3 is CASSLVVGEDTQYF. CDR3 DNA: TGTGCCAGCAGCCTAGTAGTGGGGGAAGATACGCAGTATTTT.

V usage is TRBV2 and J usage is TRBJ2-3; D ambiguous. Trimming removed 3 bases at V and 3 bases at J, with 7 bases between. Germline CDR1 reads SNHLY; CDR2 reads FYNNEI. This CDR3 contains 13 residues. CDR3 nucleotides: TGTGCCAGCAGTGAGTATCAGACAGATACGCAGTATTTT. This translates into CASSEYQTDTQYF.

The DNA of the CDR3 is TGTGCCAGCAGCTTAGGTCCCCCAGGGGGCGTTCAAAGGGAGCAGTACTTC. This sequence encodes CASSLGPPGGVQREQYF. This chain uses TRBV7-3 with TRBJ2-7; 8 bases are a match to TRBD1. The CDR3 length is 17 residues. The V gene's germline CDR1 is SGHTA and CDR2 FQGTGA. With V trimmed by 2 bases and J by 7 bases, 16 bases remained unmatched.

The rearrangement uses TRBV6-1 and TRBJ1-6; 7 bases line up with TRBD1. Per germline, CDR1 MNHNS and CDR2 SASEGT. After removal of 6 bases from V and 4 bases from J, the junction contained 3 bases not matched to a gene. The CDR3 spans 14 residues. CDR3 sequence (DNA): TGTGCCAGCAGAAGACAGGGATATAATTCACCCCTCCACTTT. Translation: CASRRQGYNSPLHF.

CDR3 coding DNA: TGCGCCAGCAGCTTGTCTACAGGGGGAAATCAGCCCCAGCATTTT. Translated, it gives CASSLSTGGNQPQHF. The chain links TRBV5-1 to TRBJ1-5; 8 bases fit TRBD1. Germline loops: CDR1 SGHRS, CDR2 YFSETQ. This CDR3 is 15 amino acids long. The junction had 4 bases not matched to a gene; V was cut back by 1 base and J by 4 bases.

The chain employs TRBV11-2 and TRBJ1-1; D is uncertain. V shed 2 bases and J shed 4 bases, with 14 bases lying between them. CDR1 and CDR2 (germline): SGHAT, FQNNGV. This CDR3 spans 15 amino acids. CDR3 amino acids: CASSLYGPTITEAFF. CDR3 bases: TGTGCCAGCAGCTTATACGGGCCAACCATCACTGAAGCTTTCTTT.

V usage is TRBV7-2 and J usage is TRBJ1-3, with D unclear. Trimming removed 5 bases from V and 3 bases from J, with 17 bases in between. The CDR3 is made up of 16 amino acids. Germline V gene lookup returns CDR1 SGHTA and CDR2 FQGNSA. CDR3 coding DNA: TGTGCCAGCAGCCGCTTCCCAAAAGGGTTTGGAAACACCATATATTTT. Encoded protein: CASSRFPKGFGNTIYF.

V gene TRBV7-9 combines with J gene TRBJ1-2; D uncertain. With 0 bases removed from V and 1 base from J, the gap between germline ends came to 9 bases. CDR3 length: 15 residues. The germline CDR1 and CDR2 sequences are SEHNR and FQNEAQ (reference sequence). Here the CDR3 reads CASSLAVGSNYGYTF. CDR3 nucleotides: TGTGCCAGCAGCTTAGCGGTGGGGAGTAACTATGGCTACACCTTC.

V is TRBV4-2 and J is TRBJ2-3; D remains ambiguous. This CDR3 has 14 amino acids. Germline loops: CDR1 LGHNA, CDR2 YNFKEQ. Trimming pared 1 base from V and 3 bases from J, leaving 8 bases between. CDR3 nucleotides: TGTGCCAGCAGCCAAGCTGTGGGTACAGATACGCAGTATTTT. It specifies CASSQAVGTDTQYF.

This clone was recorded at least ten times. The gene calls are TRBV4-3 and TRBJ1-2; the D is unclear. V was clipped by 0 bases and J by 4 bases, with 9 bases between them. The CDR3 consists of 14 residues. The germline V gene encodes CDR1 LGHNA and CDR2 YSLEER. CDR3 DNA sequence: TGCGCCAGCAGCCAAGAGTCCAGGTCCTATGGCTACACCTTC. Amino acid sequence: CASSQESRSYGYTF.

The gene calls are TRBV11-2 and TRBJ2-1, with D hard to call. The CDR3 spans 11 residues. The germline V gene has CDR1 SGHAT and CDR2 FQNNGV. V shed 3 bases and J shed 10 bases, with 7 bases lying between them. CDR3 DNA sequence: TGTGCCAGCAGCTTCATTAAGGAGCAGTTCTTC. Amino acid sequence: CASSFIKEQFF.